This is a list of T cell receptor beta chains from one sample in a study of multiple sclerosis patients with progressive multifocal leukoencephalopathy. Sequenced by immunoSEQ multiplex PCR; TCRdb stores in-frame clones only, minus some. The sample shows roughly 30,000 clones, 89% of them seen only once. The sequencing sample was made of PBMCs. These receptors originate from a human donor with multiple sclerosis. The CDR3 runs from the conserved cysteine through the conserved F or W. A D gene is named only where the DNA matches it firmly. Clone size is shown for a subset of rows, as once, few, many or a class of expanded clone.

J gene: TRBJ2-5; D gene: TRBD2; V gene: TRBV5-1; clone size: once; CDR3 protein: CASSLSGRGIQETQYF; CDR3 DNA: TGCGCCAGCAGCCTTAGCGGGAGGGGGATTCAAGAGACCCAGTACTTC
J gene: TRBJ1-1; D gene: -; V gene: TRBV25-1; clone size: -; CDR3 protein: CASSEALGGQVAFF; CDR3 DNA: TGTGCCAGCAGTGAAGCCCTGGGGGGACAAGTTGCTTTCTTT
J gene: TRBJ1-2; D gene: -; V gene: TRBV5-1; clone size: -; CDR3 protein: CASSLEGIYGYTF; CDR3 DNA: TGCGCCAGCAGCTTGGAAGGGATCTATGGCTACACCTTC
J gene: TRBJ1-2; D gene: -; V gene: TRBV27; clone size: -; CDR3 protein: CASSPRDWYGYTF; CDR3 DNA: TGTGCCAGCAGTCCCAGGGACTGGTATGGCTACACCTTC
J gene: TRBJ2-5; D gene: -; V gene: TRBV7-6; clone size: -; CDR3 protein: CASSMDGFQETQYF; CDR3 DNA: TGTGCCAGCAGTATGGACGGATTCCAAGAGACCCAGTACTTC
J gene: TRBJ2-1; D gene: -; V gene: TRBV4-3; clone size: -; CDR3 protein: CASSRTGDEQFF; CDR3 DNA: TGCGCCAGCAGCCGAACGGGGGATGAGCAGTTCTTC
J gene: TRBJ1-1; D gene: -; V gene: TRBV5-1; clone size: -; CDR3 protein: CASSSLSWQMNTEAFF; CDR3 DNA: TGCGCCAGCAGCTCACTCTCGTGGCAGATGAACACTGAAGCTTTCTTT
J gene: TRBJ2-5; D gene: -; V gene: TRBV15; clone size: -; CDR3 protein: CATSRGGGQETQYF; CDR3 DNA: TGTGCCACCAGCAGGGGGGGCGGGCAAGAGACCCAGTACTTC
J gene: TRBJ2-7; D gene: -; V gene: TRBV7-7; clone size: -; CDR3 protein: CASSLGVGGSYEQYF; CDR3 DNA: TGTGCTAGCAGCTTGGGGGTCGGGGGCTCCTACGAGCAGTACTTC
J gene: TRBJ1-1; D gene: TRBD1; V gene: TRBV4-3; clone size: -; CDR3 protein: CASSRTYRGQGEAFF; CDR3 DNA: TGCGCCAGCAGCCGGACTTACAGGGGGCAAGGTGAAGCTTTCTTT
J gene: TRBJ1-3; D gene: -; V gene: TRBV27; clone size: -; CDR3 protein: CASSLEGSSGNTIYF; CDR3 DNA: TGTGCCAGCAGTTTGGAGGGTAGCTCTGGAAACACCATATATTTT
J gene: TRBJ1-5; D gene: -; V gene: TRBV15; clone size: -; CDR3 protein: CATSREAAKGGNQPQHF; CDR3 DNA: TGTGCCACCAGCAGAGAGGCAGCTAAAGGAGGCAATCAGCCCCAGCATTTT
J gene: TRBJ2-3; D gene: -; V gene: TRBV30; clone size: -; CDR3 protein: CAWREGADTQYF; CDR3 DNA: TGTGCCTGGAGGGAGGGGGCAGATACGCAGTATTTT
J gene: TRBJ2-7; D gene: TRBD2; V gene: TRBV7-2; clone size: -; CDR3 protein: CASSPRAGVGDEQYF; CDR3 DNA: TGTGCCAGCAGCCCCCGAGCGGGAGTTGGGGACGAGCAGTACTTC
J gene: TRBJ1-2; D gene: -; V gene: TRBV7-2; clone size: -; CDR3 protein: CASSSAINGYTF; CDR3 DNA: TGTGCCAGCAGCTCGGCCATAAACGGCTACACCTTC
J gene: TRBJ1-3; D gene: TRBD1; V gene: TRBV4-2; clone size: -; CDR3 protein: CASSQDRAHGNTIYF; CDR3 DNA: TGTGCCAGCAGCCAGGACAGGGCGCACGGAAACACCATATATTTT
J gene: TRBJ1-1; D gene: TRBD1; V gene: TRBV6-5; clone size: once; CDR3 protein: CASSYRAGGDTEAFF; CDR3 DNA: TGTGCCAGCAGTTACCGGGCAGGGGGGGACACTGAAGCTTTCTTT
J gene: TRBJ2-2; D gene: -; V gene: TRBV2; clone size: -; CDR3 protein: CASSEAVAFAGELFF; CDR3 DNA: TGTGCCAGCAGTGAAGCTGTAGCCTTCGCCGGGGAGCTGTTTTTT
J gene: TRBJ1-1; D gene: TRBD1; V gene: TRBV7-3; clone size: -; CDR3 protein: CASSPGTANTEAFF; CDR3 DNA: TGTGCCAGCAGTCCCGGGACAGCGAACACTGAAGCTTTCTTT
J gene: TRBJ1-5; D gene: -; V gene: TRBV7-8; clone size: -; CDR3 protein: CASSLALRGDQPQHF; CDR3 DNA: TGTGCCAGCAGCTTAGCCTTGAGAGGGGATCAGCCCCAGCATTTT
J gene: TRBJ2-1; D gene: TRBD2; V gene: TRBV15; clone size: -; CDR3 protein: CATSRASGGSYNEQFF; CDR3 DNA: TGTGCCACCAGCAGAGCTAGCGGGGGTTCCTACAATGAGCAGTTCTTC
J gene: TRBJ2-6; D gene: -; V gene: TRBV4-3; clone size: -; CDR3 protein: CASSQEGSDSSGANVLTF; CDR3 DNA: TGCGCCAGCAGCCAAGAGGGGTCAGATAGCTCTGGGGCCAACGTCCTGACTTTC
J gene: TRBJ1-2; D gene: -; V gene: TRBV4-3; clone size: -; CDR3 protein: CASSQDPTGTYGYTF; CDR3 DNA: TGCGCCAGCAGCCAAGACCCCACAGGGACCTATGGCTACACCTTC
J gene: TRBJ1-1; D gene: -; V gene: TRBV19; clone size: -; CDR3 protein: CASSFSGREAFF; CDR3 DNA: TGTGCCAGTAGTTTCTCGGGCCGAGAAGCTTTCTTT
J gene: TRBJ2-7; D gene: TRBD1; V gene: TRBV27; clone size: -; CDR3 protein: CASRRGQGAYEQYF; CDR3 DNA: TGTGCCAGCAGAAGGGGACAGGGTGCCTACGAGCAGTACTTC
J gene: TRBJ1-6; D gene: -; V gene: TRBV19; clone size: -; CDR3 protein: CASSIRESPLHF; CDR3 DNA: TGTGCCAGTAGTATAAGGGAATCACCCCTCCACTTT
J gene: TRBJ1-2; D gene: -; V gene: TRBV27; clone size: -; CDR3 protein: CASSSTAQGSGYTF; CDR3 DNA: TGTGCCAGCAGTTCGACCGCTCAGGGGTCTGGCTACACCTTC
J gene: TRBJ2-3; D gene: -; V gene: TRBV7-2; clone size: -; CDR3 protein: CASSLDDSVRPLTDTQYF; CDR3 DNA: TGTGCCAGCAGCTTAGATGACTCGGTACGACCCTTAACAGATACGCAGTATTTT
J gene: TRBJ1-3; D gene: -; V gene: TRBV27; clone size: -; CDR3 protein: CASSLIGTNLNTIYF; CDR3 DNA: TGTGCCAGCAGCCTTATCGGGACGAACCTAAACACCATATATTTT
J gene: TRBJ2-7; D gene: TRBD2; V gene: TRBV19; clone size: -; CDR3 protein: CASSASGRAYHEQYF; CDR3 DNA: TGTGCCAGTAGCGCTAGCGGGAGGGCCTACCACGAGCAGTACTTC
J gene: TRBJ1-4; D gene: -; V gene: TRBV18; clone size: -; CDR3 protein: CASSLSGGELFF; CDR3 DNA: TGTGCCAGCTCACTGAGCGGAGGGGAACTGTTTTTT
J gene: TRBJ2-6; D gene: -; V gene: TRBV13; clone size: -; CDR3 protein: CASSVSSGANVLTF; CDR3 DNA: TGTGCCAGCAGCGTAAGCTCTGGGGCCAACGTCCTGACTTTC
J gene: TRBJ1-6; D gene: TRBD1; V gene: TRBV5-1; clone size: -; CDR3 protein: CASSPQGVYNSPLHF; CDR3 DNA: TGCGCCAGCAGCCCACAGGGGGTCTATAATTCACCCCTCCACTTT
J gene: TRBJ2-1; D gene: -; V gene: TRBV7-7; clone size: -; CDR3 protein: CASSAGPKNEQFF; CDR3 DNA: TGTGCCAGCAGTGCGGGGCCGAAAAATGAGCAGTTCTTC
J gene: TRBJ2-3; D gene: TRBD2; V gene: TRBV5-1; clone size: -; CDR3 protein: CASSGGLASPDTQYF; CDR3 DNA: TGCGCCAGCAGCGGGGGACTAGCATCTCCAGATACGCAGTATTTT
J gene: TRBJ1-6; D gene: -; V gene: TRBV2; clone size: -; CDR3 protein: CASSEEGSRSPLHF; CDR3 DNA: TGTGCCAGCAGTGAGGAGGGTAGTCGATCACCCCTCCACTTT
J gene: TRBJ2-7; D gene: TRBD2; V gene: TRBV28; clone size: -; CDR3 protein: CASSAGGAEQYF; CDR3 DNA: TGTGCCAGCTCGGCGGGAGGGGCCGAGCAGTACTTC
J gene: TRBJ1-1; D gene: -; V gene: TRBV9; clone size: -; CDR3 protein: CASSADGNTEAFF; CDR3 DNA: TGTGCCAGCAGCGCCGACGGGAACACTGAAGCTTTCTTT
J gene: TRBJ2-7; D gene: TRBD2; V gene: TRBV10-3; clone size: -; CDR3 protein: CAISEGPLAGGYEQYF; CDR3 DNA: TGTGCCATCAGTGAGGGCCCTCTAGCGGGAGGCTACGAGCAGTACTTC
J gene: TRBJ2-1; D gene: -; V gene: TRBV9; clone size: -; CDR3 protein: CASSGGPQVHEQFF; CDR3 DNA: TGTGCCAGCAGCGGAGGTCCCCAAGTCCATGAGCAGTTCTTC
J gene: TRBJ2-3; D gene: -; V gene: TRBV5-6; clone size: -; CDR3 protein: CASSPGGGTQYF; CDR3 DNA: TGTGCCAGCAGCCCCGGGGGAGGTACGCAGTATTTT
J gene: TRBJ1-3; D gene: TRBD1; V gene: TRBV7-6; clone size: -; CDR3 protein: CASSLVGTGLSSGNTIYF; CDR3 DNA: TGTGCCAGCAGCTTAGTAGGGACAGGGCTCTCCTCTGGAAACACCATATATTTT
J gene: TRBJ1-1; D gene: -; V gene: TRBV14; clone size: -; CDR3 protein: CASSLGGGAPEAFF; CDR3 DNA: TGTGCCAGCAGCCTGGGGGGGGGCGCCCCTGAAGCTTTCTTT
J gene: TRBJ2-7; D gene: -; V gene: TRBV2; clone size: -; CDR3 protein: CASSDYGEQYF; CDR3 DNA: TGTGCCAGCAGTGACTACGGCGAGCAGTACTTC
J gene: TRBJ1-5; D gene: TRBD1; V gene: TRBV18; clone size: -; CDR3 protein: CASGQGNQPQHF; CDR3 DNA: TGTGCCAGTGGACAGGGCAATCAGCCCCAGCATTTT
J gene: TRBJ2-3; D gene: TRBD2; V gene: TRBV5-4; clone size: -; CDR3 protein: CASSPRREKDTQYF; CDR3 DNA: TGTGCCAGCAGCCCGAGGCGGGAGAAAGATACGCAGTATTTT
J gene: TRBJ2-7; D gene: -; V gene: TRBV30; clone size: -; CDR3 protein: CAWRPGRRISYEQYF; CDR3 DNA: TGTGCCTGGAGGCCGGGCAGGCGAATCTCCTACGAGCAGTACTTC
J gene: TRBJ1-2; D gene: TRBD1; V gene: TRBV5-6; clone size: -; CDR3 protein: CASNRDRFYGYTF; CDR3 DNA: TGTGCCAGCAACCGGGACAGGTTCTATGGCTACACCTTC
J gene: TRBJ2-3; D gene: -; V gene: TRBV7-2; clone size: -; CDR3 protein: CASRTAPLTDTQYF; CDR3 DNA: TGTGCCAGCAGAACCGCTCCACTCACAGATACGCAGTATTTT
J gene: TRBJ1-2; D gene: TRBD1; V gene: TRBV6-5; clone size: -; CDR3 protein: CASSGPGQGTYGYTF; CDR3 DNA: TGTGCCAGCAGTGGGCCGGGACAGGGAACCTATGGCTACACCTTC